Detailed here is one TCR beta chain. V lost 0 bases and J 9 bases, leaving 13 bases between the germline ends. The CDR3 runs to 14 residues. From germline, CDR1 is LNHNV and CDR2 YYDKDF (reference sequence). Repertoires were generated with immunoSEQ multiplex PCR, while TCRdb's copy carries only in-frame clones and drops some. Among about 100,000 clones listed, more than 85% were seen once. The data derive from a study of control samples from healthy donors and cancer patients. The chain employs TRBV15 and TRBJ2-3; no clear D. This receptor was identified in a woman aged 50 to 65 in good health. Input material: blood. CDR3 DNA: TGTGCCACCAGCAGAGATCCGGCGGCCCTGACGCAGTATTTT. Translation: CATSRDPAALTQYF.